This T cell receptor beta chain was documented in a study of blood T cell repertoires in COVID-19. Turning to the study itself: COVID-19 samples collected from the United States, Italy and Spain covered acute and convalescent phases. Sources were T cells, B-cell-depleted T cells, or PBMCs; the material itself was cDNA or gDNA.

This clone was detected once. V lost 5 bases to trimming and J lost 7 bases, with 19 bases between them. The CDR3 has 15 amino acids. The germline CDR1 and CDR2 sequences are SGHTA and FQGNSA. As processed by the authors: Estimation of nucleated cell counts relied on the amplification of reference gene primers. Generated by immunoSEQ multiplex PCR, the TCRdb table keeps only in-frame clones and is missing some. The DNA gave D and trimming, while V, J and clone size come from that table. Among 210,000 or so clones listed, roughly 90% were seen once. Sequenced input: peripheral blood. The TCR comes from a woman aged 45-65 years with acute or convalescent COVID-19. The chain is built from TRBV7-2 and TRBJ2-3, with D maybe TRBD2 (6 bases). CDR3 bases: TGTGCCAGCAGCCTCGCCGGCGGGGCCCGGAATACGCAGTATTTT. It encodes CASSLAGGARNTQYF.